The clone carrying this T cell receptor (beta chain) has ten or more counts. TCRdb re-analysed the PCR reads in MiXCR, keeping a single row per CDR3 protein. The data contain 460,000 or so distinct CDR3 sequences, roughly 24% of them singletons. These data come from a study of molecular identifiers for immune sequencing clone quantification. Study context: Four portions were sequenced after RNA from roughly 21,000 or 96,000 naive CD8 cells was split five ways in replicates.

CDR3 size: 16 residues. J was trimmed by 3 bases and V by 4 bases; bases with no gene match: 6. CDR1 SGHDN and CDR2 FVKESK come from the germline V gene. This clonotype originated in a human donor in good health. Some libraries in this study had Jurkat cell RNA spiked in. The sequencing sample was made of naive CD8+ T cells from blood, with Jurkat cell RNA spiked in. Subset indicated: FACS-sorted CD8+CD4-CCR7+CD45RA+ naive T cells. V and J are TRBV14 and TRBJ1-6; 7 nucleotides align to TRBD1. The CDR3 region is CASSLGQLYYNSPLHF. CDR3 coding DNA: TGTGCCAGCAGCCTGGGACAGCTCTACTATAATTCACCCCTCCACTTT. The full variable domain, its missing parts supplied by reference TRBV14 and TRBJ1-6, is EAGVTQFPSHSVIEKGQTVTLRCDPISGHDNLYWYRRVMGKEIKFLLHFVKESKQDESGMPNNRFLAERTGGTYSTLKVQPAELEDSGVYFCASSLGQLYYNSPLHFGNGTRLTVT.